The 9 T cell receptor beta chains below all came from one sample that was sequenced in a study of T cell repertoires in cytomegalovirus infection. TCRdb ran MiXCR on the reads and lists one entry per CDR3 protein. The sample contains 200,000 to 300,000 distinct CDR3 sequences, about 12% of which appear only once. Sequencing was done on a sample of PBMCs. The origin of the receptors is a human donor in good health (CMV status not recorded). Some clones in this sample may be carry-over from other donors' samples.

This clonotype was observed a handful of times. The chain has TRBV28 and TRBJ1-1, with D tentatively TRBD1 (5 bases). Germline values: CDR1 MDHEN, CDR2 SYDVKM. Trimming shortened V by 3 bases and J by 8 bases, and 13 bases separated the two germline ends. This CDR3 has 13 residues. The CDR3 sequence: CASSFSPGREAFF. The DNA for the CDR3 is TGTGCCAGCAGTTTTTCACCAGGGAGGGAAGCTTTCTTT. Filled out from reference TRBV28 and TRBJ1-1, the complete variable domain reads DVKVTQSSRYLVKRTGEKVFLECVQDMDHENMFWYRQDPGLGLRLIYFSYDVKMKEKGDIPEGYSVSREKKERFSLILESASTNQTSMYLCASSFSPGREAFFGQGTRLTVV.

The genes are TRBV4-2 and TRBJ1-3, with 8 bases aligning to TRBD1. The CDR3 loop spans 15 amino acids. Trimming removed 2 bases from V and 4 bases from J; junction bases left unmatched: 4. Germline-derived CDR1 and CDR2 are LGHNA and YNFKEQ. The CDR3 protein is CASSQPTGVGNTIYF. In DNA, the CDR3 is TGTGCCAGCAGCCAACCGACAGGGGTCGGAAACACCATATATTTT.

This clonotype was observed a few times. The rearrangement links TRBV29-1 to TRBJ2-5; unclear D gene. The CDR3 loop spans 12 amino acids. Trimming cost V 6 bases and J 1 base, with 9 bases left between them. CDR1 is SQVTM and CDR2 is ANQGSEA in the germline V gene. The CDR3 DNA reads TGCAGCGTGACCATTTCCCAAGAGACCCAGTACTTC. It yields the protein CSVTISQETQYF.

This clonotype came up a few times. V gene TRBV30 combines with J gene TRBJ2-7, with D perhaps matching TRBD1 (5 bases). Germline CDR1 reads GTSNPN; CDR2 reads SVGIG (reference sequence). CDR3 length equals 14 residues. The V gene lost 6 bases and the J gene lost 0 bases, with 15 bases spanning the gap. CDR3 in DNA: TGTGCCTGCGATGGACCGCAGGGCTCCTACGAGCAGTACTTC. It codes for CACDGPQGSYEQYF. Full variable domain (missing parts from reference TRBV30 and TRBJ2-7): SQTIHQWPATLVQPVGSPLSLECTVEGTSNPNLYWYRQAAGRGLQLLFYSVGIGQISSEVPQNLSASRPQDRQFILSSKKLLLSDSGFYLCACDGPQGSYEQYFGPGTRLTVT.

This clonotype occurred once. V usage is TRBV29-1 and J usage is TRBJ1-1; the match to TRBD1 covers 8 bases. This CDR3 contains 14 residues. V trimming: 6 bases; J trimming: 1 base; junction bases outside the gene matches: 7. The germline V gene encodes CDR1 SQVTM and CDR2 ANQGSEA. The CDR3 nucleotides are TGCAGCGTCGCCACAGGGGGAACGAACACTGAAGCTTTCTTT. This codes for CSVATGGTNTEAFF.

This clonotype was detected ten times or more. This chain uses TRBV7-3 with TRBJ2-2, with unresolved D. The CDR3 extends over 15 amino acids. Germline V lookup: CDR1 SGHTA, CDR2 FQGTGA. Between the trimmed V and J ends, which lost 2 bases and 4 bases, there was a span of 11 bases. The DNA for the CDR3 is TGTGCCAGCAGCTTAGTTTCTCCCCCCACCGGGGAGCTGTTTTTT. Translated, it gives CASSLVSPPTGELFF.

This clonotype was detected a few times. The CDR3 loop reads CASSFRGGSAYNEQFF. The CDR3, as DNA: TGCGCCAGCAGCTTCCGCGGGGGAAGCGCGTACAATGAGCAGTTCTTC. The chain recombines TRBV5-1 with TRBJ2-1; TRBD2 agrees at 7 bases. The germline CDR1 and CDR2 sequences are SGHRS and YFSETQ. The CDR3 extends over 16 amino acids. The V and J ends lost 2 bases and 4 bases, in that order; junction bases with no gene match: 9.

This clonotype was detected many times. The CDR3 is CASRLNRRDLGQPQHF. The CDR3 bases are TGTGCCAGCAGGTTAAACCGCAGGGATCTCGGTCAGCCCCAGCATTTT. The V gene is TRBV28, the J gene TRBJ1-5; TRBD1 might be the D (5 bases). The CDR3 extends over 16 amino acids. Looked up from germline, CDR1 is MDHEN and CDR2 is SYDVKM. The germline V and J ends were trimmed by 6 bases and 6 bases, with 21 bases remaining between them.

The table lists this clonotype with a few counts. CDR3 residues: CASSRGTGGIYEQYF. The CDR3 region has the DNA TGTGCCAGCAGCCGAGGGACAGGGGGAATATACGAGCAGTACTTC. The chain couples TRBV3-1 to TRBJ2-7; 11 bases fit TRBD1. The ends lost 4 bases at V and 4 bases at J; junction bases unmatched: 6. From germline, CDR1 is LGHDT and CDR2 YNNKEL (reference sequence). The CDR3 contains 15 residues.